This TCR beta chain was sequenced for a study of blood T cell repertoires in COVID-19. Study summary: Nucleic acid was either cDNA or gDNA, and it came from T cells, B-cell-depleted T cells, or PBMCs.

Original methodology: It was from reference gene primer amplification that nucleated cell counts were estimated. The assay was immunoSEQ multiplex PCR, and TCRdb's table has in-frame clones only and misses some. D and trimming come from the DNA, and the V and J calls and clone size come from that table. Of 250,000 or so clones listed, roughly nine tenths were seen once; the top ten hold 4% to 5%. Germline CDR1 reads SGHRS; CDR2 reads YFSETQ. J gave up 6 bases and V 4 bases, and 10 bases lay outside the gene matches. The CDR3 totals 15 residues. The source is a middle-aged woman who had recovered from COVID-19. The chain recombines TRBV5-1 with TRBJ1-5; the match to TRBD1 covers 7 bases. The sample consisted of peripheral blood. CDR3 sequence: CASSEIPGGFQPQHF. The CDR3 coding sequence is TGCGCCAGCAGCGAAATCCCAGGGGGTTTTCAGCCCCAGCATTTT. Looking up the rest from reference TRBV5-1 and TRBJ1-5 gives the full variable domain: KAGVTQTPRYLIKTRGQQVTLSCSPISGHRSVSWYQQTPGQGLQFLFEYFSETQRNKGNFPGRFSGRQFSNSRSEMNVSTLELGDSALYLCASSEIPGGFQPQHFGDGTRLSIL.